The source of this T cell receptor beta chain is a study of cytomegalovirus exposure and HLA in healthy donors. Study at large: Of about 400 genotyped donors, about 80% clustered with self-reported Caucasian donors. Study observations and caveats: At a 0.05 false discovery rate, a later analysis found about 17,000 TCR beta sequences to be associated with HLA alleles.

To note about this clone: Its target is unknown. Other DNA sequences within the sample encode an identical CDR3.

Germline V CDR1 and CDR2: SGHNT, YENEEA. The CDR3 has 14 residues. The V and J ends lost 2 bases and 7 bases respectively, with 14 bases between them. PCR involved 60 Vbeta and 13 Jbeta primers. Only in-frame clones appear in the TCRdb table, and some are missing; sequencing was by immunoSEQ multiplex PCR. The sample comprises about 140,000 clones, approximately 71% of which are singletons, and more than 9% rests with the top ten. The chain employs TRBV11-3 and TRBJ1-2; a weak D match, TRBD1 (5 bases). Material for sequencing was PBMCs. The sequence was obtained from a man in his thirties or forties in good health and CMV-seropositive. CDR3 amino acids: CASSLRGRLGGYTF. The CDR3 DNA reads as TGTGCCAGCAGCTTAAGGGGTCGTCTAGGTGGCTACACCTTC. The full variable domain, completed using reference TRBV11-3 and TRBJ1-2, is EAGVVQSPRYKIIEKKQPVAFWCNPISGHNTLYWYLQNLGQGPELLIRYENEEAVDDSQLPKDRFSAERLKGVDSTLKIQPAELGDSAVYLCASSLRGRLGGYTFGSGTRLTVV.